This T cell receptor beta chain was sequenced in a study of cytomegalovirus exposure and HLA in healthy donors (dated by TCRdb to between 2016 and 2019). Context from the whole study: The approximately 710 repertoires of the first cohort and the 95 to 150 validation repertoires were produced on the same platform, according to a later analysis. The study aimed to test whether cataloging public T cell receptors could reveal signatures of past pathogen exposure. In addition to the first cohort of around 670 subjects, a separate validation cohort of 120 different subjects was used. To predict cytomegalovirus infection status, the study brought together high-throughput TCR immunosequencing, statistical association of individual TCRs with disease status, and machine learning. Overall study results and their limits: The study gave a list of more than 150 TCR beta chains associated with cytomegalovirus. In vitro tests confirmed that a few of the cytomegalovirus-associated TCR beta chains recognize cytomegalovirus antigens. According to the authors, the approach could potentially be generalized to other disease states and immunological phenotypes. A later analysis lacked HLA typing for the validation cohort, so it scored co-occurrence in that cohort across all 110 or so repertoires. In both the original and validation cohorts, the classifier was reported to diagnose cytomegalovirus status with high specificity and sensitivity. A later analysis found that TCRs clustered in the first cohort also tended to co-occur in the roughly 120 validation repertoires, with more than 90% of cluster scores above 0. Across donors, most TCR sequences were observed very rarely, whereas some public TCRs were present in many individuals.

Points on this clone: What this receptor recognizes is not known. No much larger clone is present one base from it, and per-base qualities are unavailable.

Library generation was performed with the immunoSEQ multiplex PCR assay. Processing in the source paper ran as follows. A statistical classification framework was built for diagnosing cytomegalovirus status from the catalog of TCR beta chain sequences. TCRdb provides this immuneACCESS table in a form limited to in-frame rearrangements. Some clones are lacking; in checked studies, under half of them reflect an unresolved V gene, and why the rest are absent is not known. D and trimming were read from the DNA, whereas the V and J calls and clone size are those reported in that table. In this sample the table shows about 86,000 clones, about 92% of which occur a single time. Of the sample, about 0.68% is held by the ten largest clones. The donors were included in the validation cohort of approximately 130 subjects, a group kept apart from the approximately 650-subject first cohort. The TCR comes from a man aged 18 to 29 in good health and CMV-seronegative. Sequenced: PBMCs.

The sequence in DNA is TGTGCCTGGAGTGGGGGGGGGACCGGGGAGCTGTTTTTT. The translation is CAWSGGGTGELFF. The rearrangement combines TRBV30 with TRBJ2-2; the central 7 bases match TRBD2. V trim: 1 base; J trim: 5 bases; unmatched bases: 1. Based on the germline V gene (reference sequence), the CDR1 and CDR2 sequences are GTSNPN and SVGIG. The CDR3 starts with the cysteine, ends with the phenylalanine, and has 13 residues. The retained sequence is limited to the CDR3, 39 bases, with the frame set at the first base.